This T cell receptor beta chain was found in a study of PD-L1 blockade in urothelial cancer. Overall study context: The median number of T cells present in blood samples was about 130,000.

The V and J ends lost 5 bases and 6 bases, in that order; junction bases with no gene match: 13. Germline V gives CDR1 MDHEN, CDR2 SYDVKM. The CDR3 length is 16 residues. Each PCR contained spiked-in synthetic TCR analog templates. The repertoire was sequenced with immunoSEQ multiplex PCR; TCRdb's copy has only in-frame clones and lacks some. The sample holds some 54,000 clones, 75% to 90% seen once. The patients' disease, urothelial carcinoma, was locally advanced or metastatic. This specimen consisted of PBMCs, obtained around atezolizumab (anti-PD-L1) treatment. The sequence was collected from a middle-aged man with urothelial cancer. V usage is TRBV28 and J usage is TRBJ2-7, with 10 positions matching TRBD1. CDR3 loop: CASSPNLGQGRGEQYF. The DNA of the CDR3 is TGTGCCAGCAGTCCCAATTTGGGACAGGGGAGAGGCGAGCAGTACTTC. The full variable domain, rest sourced from reference TRBV28 and TRBJ2-7, is DVKVTQSSRYLVKRTGEKVFLECVQDMDHENMFWYRQDPGLGLRLIYFSYDVKMKEKGDIPEGYSVSREKKERFSLILESASTNQTSMYLCASSPNLGQGRGEQYFGPGTRLTVT.